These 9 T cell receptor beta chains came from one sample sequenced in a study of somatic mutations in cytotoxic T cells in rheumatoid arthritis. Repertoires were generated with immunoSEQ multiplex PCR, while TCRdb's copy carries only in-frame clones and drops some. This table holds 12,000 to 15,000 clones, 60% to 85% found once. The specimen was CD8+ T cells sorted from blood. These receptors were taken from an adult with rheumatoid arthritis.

The CDR3 bases are TGCGCCAGCAGTGACCAGGGTATGAACAATCAGCCCCAGCATTTT. It is translated as CASSDQGMNNQPQHF. This rearrangement joins TRBV10-1 to TRBJ1-5; D perhaps matches TRBD1 (5 bases). Between the trimmed V and J ends, which lost 3 bases and 3 bases, there was a span of 12 bases. This CDR3 is built from 15 residues. The germline CDR1 and CDR2 sequences are WNHNN and SYGVQD (reference sequence).

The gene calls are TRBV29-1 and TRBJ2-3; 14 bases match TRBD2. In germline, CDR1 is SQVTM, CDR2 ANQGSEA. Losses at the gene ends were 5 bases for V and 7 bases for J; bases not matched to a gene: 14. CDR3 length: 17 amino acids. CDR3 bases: TGCAGCGTTAACCACCGACTAGCGGGGGGGTTGAGCCATACGCAGTATTTT. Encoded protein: CSVNHRLAGGLSHTQYF.

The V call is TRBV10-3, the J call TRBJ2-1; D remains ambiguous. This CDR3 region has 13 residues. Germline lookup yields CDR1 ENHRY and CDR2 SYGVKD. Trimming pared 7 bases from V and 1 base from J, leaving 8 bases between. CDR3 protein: CAITETSYNEQFF. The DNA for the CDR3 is TGTGCCATCACCGAGACATCCTACAATGAGCAGTTCTTC.

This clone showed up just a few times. The CDR3 protein is CASFSGAAFF. CDR3 coding DNA: TGTGCCAGTTTCTCCGGGGCAGCTTTCTTT. The V gene is TRBV19, the J gene TRBJ1-1, with a tentative D call TRBD1 (5 bases). Per germline, CDR1 LNHDA and CDR2 SQIVND (reference sequence). This CDR3 contains 10 residues. The V end lost 8 bases, the J end lost 10 bases, and 11 bases lay between the germline ends.

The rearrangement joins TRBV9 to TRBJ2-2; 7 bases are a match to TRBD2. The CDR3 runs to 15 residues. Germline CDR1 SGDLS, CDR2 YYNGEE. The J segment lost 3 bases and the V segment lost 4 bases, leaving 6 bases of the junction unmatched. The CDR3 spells CASSPWGGDTGELFF. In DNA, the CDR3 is TGTGCCAGCAGCCCCTGGGGGGGAGACACCGGGGAGCTGTTTTTT.

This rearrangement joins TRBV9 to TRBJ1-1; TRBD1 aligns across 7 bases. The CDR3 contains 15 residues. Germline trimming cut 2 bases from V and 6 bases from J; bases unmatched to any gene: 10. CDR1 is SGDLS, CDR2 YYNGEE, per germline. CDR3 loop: CASSVSGQKGAEAFF. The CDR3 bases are TGTGCCAGCAGCGTTTCGGGACAGAAGGGCGCTGAAGCTTTCTTT.

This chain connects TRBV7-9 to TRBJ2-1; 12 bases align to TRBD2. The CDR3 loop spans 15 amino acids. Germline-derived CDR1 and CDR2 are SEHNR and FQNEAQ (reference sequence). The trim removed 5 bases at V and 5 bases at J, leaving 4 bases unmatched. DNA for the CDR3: TGTGCCAGCAGCCCGACTAGCGGGGGCGACAATGAGCAGTTCTTC. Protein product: CASSPTSGGDNEQFF.

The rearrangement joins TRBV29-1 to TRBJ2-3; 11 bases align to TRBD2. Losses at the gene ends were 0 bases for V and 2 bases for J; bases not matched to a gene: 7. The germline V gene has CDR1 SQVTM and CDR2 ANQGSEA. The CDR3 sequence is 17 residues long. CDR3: CSVEEWLAGGDTDTQYF. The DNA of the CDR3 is TGCAGCGTTGAAGAGTGGCTAGCGGGAGGCGACACAGATACGCAGTATTTT.

The CDR3 spells CASSSPGQPYEQFF. The CDR3 DNA is TGTGCCAGCAGTTCCCCTGGACAGCCCTATGAGCAGTTCTTC. J is TRBJ2-1 and V is TRBV28, with TRBD1 as a possible D gene (6 bases). There are 14 residues in the CDR3. CDR1 MDHEN and CDR2 SYDVKM come from the germline V gene. Trimming left V 4 bases short and J 8 bases short, with 15 bases between.